This T cell receptor beta chain was retrieved from a study of blood T cell repertoires in COVID-19. Looking at the study overall: Some COVID-19 samples were acute and others convalescent; all came from the United States, Italy and Spain.

CDR3 length: 14 amino acids. The V and J ends lost 1 base and 2 bases respectively, with 9 bases between them. CDR1 SGHNT and CDR2 YYREEE come from the germline V gene (reference sequence). As handled by the study authors: Counts of nucleated cells, estimated from reference gene primer amplification, were obtained. Measured with immunoSEQ multiplex PCR; TCRdb has only the in-frame clones, and not every one. Clonal size and the V and J genes are those of that table, whereas D and trimming came from the DNA. This sample has around 70,000 clones; around four fifths occur once, and the top ten carry over 35%. This clone was counted once.

The specimen was peripheral blood. V gene TRBV5-4 combines with J gene TRBJ2-5; D is ambiguous. This clonotype was obtained from a man aged 65 to 79 with acute or convalescent COVID-19. The CDR3 spells CASSLMAAQETQYF. DNA for the CDR3: TGTGCCAGCAGCTTGATGGCGGCTCAAGAGACCCAGTACTTC.